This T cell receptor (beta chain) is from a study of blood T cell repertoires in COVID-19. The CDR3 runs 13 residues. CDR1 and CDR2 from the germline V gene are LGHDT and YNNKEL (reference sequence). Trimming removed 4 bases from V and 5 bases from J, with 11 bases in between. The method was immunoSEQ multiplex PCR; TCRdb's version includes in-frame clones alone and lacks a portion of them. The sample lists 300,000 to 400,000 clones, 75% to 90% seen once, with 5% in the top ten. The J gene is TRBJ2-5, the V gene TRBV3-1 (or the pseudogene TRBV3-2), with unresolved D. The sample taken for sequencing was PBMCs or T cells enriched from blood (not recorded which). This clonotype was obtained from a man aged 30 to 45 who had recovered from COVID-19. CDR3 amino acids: CASSPTTEETQYF. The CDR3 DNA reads TGTGCCAGCAGCCCTACCACTGAGGAGACCCAGTACTTC.